The 9 T cell receptor beta chains presented below share a single source sample, sequenced in a study of T cell changes during pregnancy in multiple sclerosis. Using immunoSEQ multiplex PCR, the repertoire was profiled, and TCRdb retains in-frame clones only, with some absent. This table has under 85,000 clones, around 90% appearing once. The specimen comprised CD4+ T cells from peripheral blood mononuclear cells, sampled before pregnancy. These receptors were collected from a female donor with multiple sclerosis, enrolled in a pregnancy study.

A remark on this clone: The sample holds other DNA sequences that translate to the same CDR3. The chain couples TRBV19 to TRBJ1-2; the D is unclear. This CDR3 is built from 13 residues. Germline values: CDR1 LNHDA, CDR2 SQIVND (reference sequence). V gave up 3 bases and J gave up 5 bases, with 10 bases separating them. The CDR3 DNA reads TGTGCCAGTAGTATCAGTGGAGGGTATGGCTACACCTTC. Translation gives CASSISGGYGYTF.

The chain uses TRBV4-2 and TRBJ2-7, with D possibly being TRBD2 (5 bases). V shed 4 bases and J shed 1 base, with 11 bases lying between them. The V gene's germline CDR1 is LGHNA and CDR2 YNFKEQ. The CDR3 has 14 residues. CDR3: CASSRGRNSYEQYF. In DNA form, the CDR3 reads TGTGCCAGCAGCCGTGGGAGAAATTCCTACGAGCAGTACTTC.

The chain recombines TRBV27 with TRBJ2-3, with 9 bases matching TRBD2. Germline V gene lookup returns CDR1 MNHEY and CDR2 SMNVEV (reference sequence). After removal of 4 bases from V and 2 bases from J, the junction contained 4 bases not matched to a gene. CDR3 length: 15 amino acids. The CDR3 region has the DNA TGTGCCAGCAGTTGGCTAGCGGGGATCACAGATACGCAGTATTTT. Its protein product is CASSWLAGITDTQYF.

The genes are TRBV2 and TRBJ1-1; 7 nucleotides match TRBD1. The CDR3 covers 15 residues. The V gene end was trimmed by 6 bases and the J gene end by 2 bases; junction bases not matched to a gene: 9. Germline V gene lookup returns CDR1 SNHLY and CDR2 FYNNEI. The CDR3, as DNA: TGTGCCAGCAGGAGGGAGACAGGGTTAAACACTGAAGCTTTCTTT. It yields the protein CASRRETGLNTEAFF.

The chain combines TRBV18 with TRBJ1-1, with TRBD1 matching 8 bases. The CDR3 loop spans 15 amino acids. Looked up from germline, CDR1 is KGHSH and CDR2 is LQKENI. Unmatched junction bases numbered 8, after V lost 3 bases and J lost 5 bases. CDR3: CASSPLGQGWTEAFF. CDR3 DNA: TGTGCCAGCTCACCCCTCGGACAGGGTTGGACTGAAGCTTTCTTT. The full variable domain, with the rest looked up from reference TRBV18 and TRBJ1-1, is NAGVMQNPRHLVRRRGQEARLRCSPMKGHSHVYWYRQLPEEGLKFMVYLQKENIIDESGMPKERFSAEFPKEGPSILRIQQVVRGDSAAYFCASSPLGQGWTEAFFGQGTRLTVV.

This clone was observed a single time. The chain joins TRBV7-2 to TRBJ1-3; D remains ambiguous. Trimming took 1 base from V and 0 from J, leaving 7 bases between them. The CDR3 is made up of 15 amino acids. Germline V gives CDR1 SGHTA, CDR2 FQGNSA. CDR3 residues: CASSLVASSGNTIYF. CDR3 in DNA: TGTGCCAGCAGCTTAGTAGCGAGCTCTGGAAACACCATATATTTT.

The J gene is TRBJ2-5, the V gene TRBV7-9; 9 nucleotides agree with TRBD2. This CDR3 contains 18 residues. The germline V gene encodes CDR1 SEHNR and CDR2 FQNEAQ (reference sequence). V shed 3 bases and J 7 bases; nucleotides not matched to a gene: 18. CDR3 nucleotides: TGTGCCAGCAGCTTCCTCGCTAGCGGGGTACTACCCCAACTGACCCAGTACTTC. This translates into CASSFLASGVLPQLTQYF.

The V gene is TRBV6-4, the J gene TRBJ2-1, with D possibly being TRBD2 (7 bases). The germline V and J ends were trimmed by 6 bases and 9 bases, with 15 bases remaining between them. CDR3 size: 13 residues. CDR1 is MRHNA, CDR2 SNTAGT, per germline. CDR3 region: CASSIGGAGEQFF. The CDR3, as DNA: TGTGCCAGCAGCATAGGGGGGGCAGGTGAGCAGTTCTTC.

This chain links TRBV11-2 with TRBJ2-7; 9 bases fit TRBD2. Germline V gives CDR1 SGHAT, CDR2 FQNNGV. V lost 0 bases and J lost 6; bases outside the gene matches: 6. This CDR3 has 15 residues. The CDR3 loop reads CASSLDFQREAEQYF. CDR3 nucleotides: TGTGCCAGCAGCTTAGACTTTCAGCGGGAGGCCGAGCAGTACTTC.